This entry is about one T cell receptor (beta chain). Its antigen is undetermined. The CDR3 does not close with the conserved phenylalanine or tryptophan, likely indicating a read error. CDR3 size: 15 residues. Germline values: CDR1 MGHDK, CDR2 SYGVNS. V lost 3 bases and J 8 bases, leaving 16 bases between the germline ends. These data are taken from a study of Graves' ophthalmopathy and Graves' hyperthyroidism. The wider study: No progression to ophthalmopathy over 18 months defined stable hyperthyroidism. Study-level results: Forecasting of ophthalmopathy progression by the model achieved around 68% sensitivity and approximately 72% specificity. Clonotypes were expanded in thyroid at above 0.001 frequency, and most also appeared in blood.

Amplified material comprised TCR beta CDR3 regions derived from RNA transcripts. An opening RT-PCR round employed HTBI primers and preceded a second-round multiplex PCR. From the multiplex PCR reads, TCRdb called clonotypes with MiXCR, one entry per CDR3 protein. The table shows approximately 1.2 million distinct CDR3 sequences, with about 35% occurring only once. Orbital computed tomography, thyroid ultrasound, TRAb, serum thyroxine and clinical symptoms formed the basis of diagnosis. The TCR sequence derives from an adult man with Graves' hyperthyroidism. The rearrangement uses TRBV25-1 and TRBJ1-4, with TRBD1 as a possible D gene (6 bases). Sequenced material: peripheral blood or thyroid tissue (not recorded which). The CDR3 DNA reads as TGTGCCAGCAGTGAGTCGACAGGATCTTACGAAAAACTGTTTTCT. This gives the protein CASSESTGSYEKLFS.